This TCR beta chain came from a study of blood T cell repertoires in COVID-19. Study information: Samples of COVID-19 (acute and convalescent) were obtained from the United States, Italy and Spain. From T cells, B-cell-depleted T cells, or PBMCs came the material, which was cDNA or gDNA.

This clone was seen a handful of times. This CDR3 has 17 amino acids. V was pared by 0 bases and J by 5 bases, with 8 bases of the junction left unmatched. Germline CDR1 is MGHRA and CDR2 is YSYEKL. Source study methods: Amplification from reference gene primers served as the basis for estimated nucleated cell counts. Clones were sequenced by immunoSEQ multiplex PCR, and TCRdb holds only the in-frame ones, with some missing. V and J calls and clone size are as listed in that table; D and trimming were resolved from the DNA. Among some 80,000 clones listed, about four fifths were seen once. This sequence originates from an elderly man with acute or convalescent COVID-19. J is TRBJ2-3 and V is TRBV4-1, with 10 nucleotides matching TRBD2. Sequenced input: peripheral blood. As DNA, the CDR3 is TGCGCCAGCAGCCAAGATCCCGCTAGCGGGAGATTAGATACGCAGTATTTT. Protein product: CASSQDPASGRLDTQYF.